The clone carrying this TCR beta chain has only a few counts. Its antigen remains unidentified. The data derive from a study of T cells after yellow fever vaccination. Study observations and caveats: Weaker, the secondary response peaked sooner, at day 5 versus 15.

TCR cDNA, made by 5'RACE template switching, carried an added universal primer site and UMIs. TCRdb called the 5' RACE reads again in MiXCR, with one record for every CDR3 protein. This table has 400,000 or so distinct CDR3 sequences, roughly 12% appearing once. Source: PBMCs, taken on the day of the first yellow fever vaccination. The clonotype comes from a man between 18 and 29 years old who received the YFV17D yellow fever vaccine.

CDR3 in amino acids: CASLGVGGVRSEQYV. CDR3 in DNA: TGTGCCAGCTTAGGGGTCGGAGGGGTTAGATCTGAGCAGTACGTC. V and J are TRBV28 and TRBJ2-7, with D possibly TRBD2 on 6 matching bases. CDR1 is MDHEN, CDR2 SYDVKM, per germline. V gave up 8 bases and J gave up 7 bases, with 24 bases separating them. The CDR3 sequence is 15 residues long.